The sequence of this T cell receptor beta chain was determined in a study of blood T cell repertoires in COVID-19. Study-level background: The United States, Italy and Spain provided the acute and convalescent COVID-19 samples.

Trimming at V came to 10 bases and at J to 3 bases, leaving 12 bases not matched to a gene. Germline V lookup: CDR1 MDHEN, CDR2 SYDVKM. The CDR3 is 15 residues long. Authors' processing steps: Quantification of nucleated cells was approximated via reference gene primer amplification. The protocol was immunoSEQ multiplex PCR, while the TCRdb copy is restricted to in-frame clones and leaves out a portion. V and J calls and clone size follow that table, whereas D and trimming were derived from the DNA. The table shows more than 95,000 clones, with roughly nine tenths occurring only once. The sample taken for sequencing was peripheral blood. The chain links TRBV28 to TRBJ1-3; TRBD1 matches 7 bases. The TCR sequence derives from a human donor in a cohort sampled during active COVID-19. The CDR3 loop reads CATVDRAKDGNTIYF. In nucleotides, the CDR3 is TGTGCCACCGTAGACAGGGCGAAGGATGGAAACACCATATATTTT.